What follows are 28 T cell receptor beta chains derived from one specimen sequenced in a study of T cell repertoires in cytomegalovirus infection (dated by TCRdb to the late 2010s). These receptors lack a known antigen. The run used an Illumina HiSeq 1500. TCRdb trimmed public reads at Q25 via fastp, called clones via MiXCR and kept in-frame beta chains. Each CDR3 protein appears once, grouped with its most common genes and DNA. Recorded for this sample are 550,000 to 700,000 distinct CDR3 sequences; approximately 40% of them occurred a single time. About 48% of the sample belongs to the ten largest clones. The meaning of the sample's treatment or condition label: in vitro stimulation with specific CMV peptide epitopes to enrich CMV-specific T cells. This sample comprised cultured PBMCs, obtained from culture after CMV antigen stimulation. Receptors were obtained from a human donor in good health (CMV status not recorded). Some clones in this sample may be carry-over from other donors' samples.

The CDR3 loop is CAISSRGQGTEAFF. The DNA for the CDR3 is TGTGCCATCAGTAGCAGGGGGCAGGGCACTGAAGCTTTCTTT. The chain couples TRBV10-3 to TRBJ1-1; TRBD1 matches at 8 bases. Germline V lookup: CDR1 ENHRY, CDR2 SYGVKD. The CDR3 has 14 residues. With V trimmed by 5 bases and J by 4 bases, 6 bases remained unmatched.

Only a few counts were recorded for this clonotype. The J gene is TRBJ2-1, the V gene TRBV7-2; possibly TRBD2 for D (5 bases). CDR3 length: 14 amino acids. Trimming cost V 6 bases and J 4 bases, with 13 bases left between them. Germline loops: CDR1 SGHTA, CDR2 FQGNSA. CDR3 protein: CASRPGTGYNEQFF. CDR3 in DNA: TGTGCCAGCAGACCGGGAACGGGTTACAATGAGCAGTTCTTC.

The chain links TRBV4-1 to TRBJ1-6; D gene ambiguous. V was cut by 0 bases and J by 8 bases, with 5 bases left in between. This CDR3 has 13 amino acids. The germline V gene has CDR1 MGHRA and CDR2 YSYEKL. CDR3 sequence (DNA): TGCGCCAGCAGCCAAGATTACGATTCACCCCTCCACTTT. Protein product: CASSQDYDSPLHF.

This clonotype was seen more than once but under ten times. The J gene is TRBJ2-5, the V gene TRBV7-2, with a possible D match to TRBD1 (6 bases). Trimming removed 4 bases from V and 4 bases from J, with 19 bases in between. This CDR3 region has 16 residues. Germline CDR1 reads SGHTA; CDR2 reads FQGNSA. CDR3 DNA: TGTGCCAGCAGCTCCCAATGGTCTGTGGGGGCAGAGACCCAGTACTTC. This codes for CASSSQWSVGAETQYF.

The sample holds one count of this clonotype. This chain connects TRBV18 to TRBJ2-5, with 7 nucleotides matching TRBD1. Germline CDR1 KGHSH, CDR2 LQKENI. CDR3 length: 16 amino acids. V was pared by 1 base and J by 1 base, with 6 bases of the junction left unmatched. The CDR3, as DNA: TGTGCCAGCTCACCACGCGGACAGGCCGTCCAAGAGACCCAGTACTTC. It yields the protein CASSPRGQAVQETQYF.

The DNA of the CDR3 is TGTGCCAGCAGAGCTTCGGGGCCAGGCGGGTTTGGCTACACCTTC. Residues: CASRASGPGGFGYTF. The chain links TRBV2 to TRBJ1-2, with D possibly TRBD1 on 5 matching bases. The germline gives CDR1 SNHLY, CDR2 FYNNEI. Trimming took off 6 bases at V and 7 bases at J, with 21 bases between the two ends. The CDR3 totals 15 residues.

The chain recombines TRBV20-1 with TRBJ1-5; 8 bases are shared with TRBD1. V was clipped by 5 bases and J by 9 bases; unmatched bases: 15. Germline V CDR1 and CDR2: DFQATT, SNEGSKA (reference sequence). CDR3 length: 15 residues. The CDR3: CSASITQGASGPQHF. In DNA, the CDR3 is TGCAGTGCTTCCATTACGCAGGGGGCGTCAGGGCCCCAGCATTTT.

This clonotype was counted only a few times. V gene TRBV6-2 or TRBV6-3 combines with J gene TRBJ2-1, with D possibly called TRBD1 or TRBD2 (5 bases each). Germline CDR1 is MNHEY and CDR2 is SVGEGT. V was pared by 3 bases and J by 6 bases, with 24 bases between. The CDR3 extends over 18 amino acids. Written as DNA, the CDR3 is TGTGCCAGCAGTTATACCCCGGGACGGCCCCCGGGACGCAATGAGCAGTTCTTC. Translated, it gives CASSYTPGRPPGRNEQFF.

The V call is TRBV6-6, the J call TRBJ1-2, with TRBD1 as a possible D gene (6 bases). V gave up 2 bases and J gave up 4 bases, with 11 bases separating them. The CDR3 has 14 residues. Germline CDR1 is MNHNY and CDR2 is SVGAGI (reference sequence). CDR3 loop: CASSYRGGPYGYTF. CDR3 in DNA: TGTGCCAGCAGTTACCGTGGGGGGCCCTATGGCTACACCTTC.

In DNA form, the CDR3 reads TGTGCCAGCAGTAAGGAGGGGGTCTCCGGGGAGCTGTTTTTT. As protein: CASSKEGVSGELFF. V gene TRBV2 combines with J gene TRBJ2-2; D may match TRBD1 or TRBD2 (6 bases each). This CDR3 has 14 residues. Trimming pared 5 bases from V and 6 bases from J, leaving 13 bases between. Germline V lookup: CDR1 SNHLY, CDR2 FYNNEI.

V and J are TRBV11-1 and TRBJ2-1, with 12 bases fitting TRBD2. V was pared by 6 bases and J by 10 bases, with 10 bases of the junction left unmatched. From germline, CDR1 is SGHAT and CDR2 FQDESV (reference sequence). The CDR3 is 15 amino acids. The DNA of the CDR3 is TGTGCCAGCAGTCAACCTAGCGGGGGGGCTGAGGAGCAGTTCTTC. Translation: CASSQPSGGAEEQFF.

Notes on this clonotype: An end of the junction differs from the germline gene, which may be a read error. This chain links TRBV7-9 with TRBJ2-5; a weak D match, TRBD1 (6 bases). Germline V gives CDR1 SEHNR, CDR2 FQNEAQ (reference sequence). The CDR3 totals 15 residues. The CDR3 spells CASSLARGRGETQNF. The DNA of the CDR3 is TGTGCCAGCAGCTTAGCGCGTGGCAGGGGTGAGACCCAGAACTTC.

The chain links TRBV9 to TRBJ2-2; D unresolved. V shed 0 bases and J shed 1 base, with 10 bases lying between them. The CDR3 is made up of 16 amino acids. The germline gives CDR1 SGDLS, CDR2 YYNGEE. CDR3 sequence (DNA): TGTGCCAGCAGCGTAGTGGGTTCGGGGAACACCGGGGAGCTGTTTTTT. It specifies CASSVVGSGNTGELFF. The full variable domain, with the rest looked up from reference TRBV9 and TRBJ2-2, is DSGVTQTPKHLITATGQRVTLRCSPRSGDLSVYWYQQSLDQGLQFLIQYYNGEERAKGNILERFSAQQFPDLHSELNLSSLELGDSALYFCASSVVGSGNTGELFFGEGSRLTVL.

The chain carries TRBV7-2 and TRBJ1-1; no clear D gene. The germline V gene has CDR1 SGHTA and CDR2 FQGNSA. The CDR3 is made up of 13 amino acids. V was cut by 5 bases and J by 1 base, with 8 bases left in between. CDR3 sequence: CTSSLHKNTEAFF. The CDR3 DNA reads TGTACCAGCAGCCTACACAAGAACACTGAAGCTTTCTTT.

V gene TRBV18 combines with J gene TRBJ2-1, with 14 bases aligning to TRBD2. V lost 4 bases and J lost 6; bases outside the gene matches: 11. The CDR3 contains 18 residues. Germline V gene sequence: CDR1 KGHSH, CDR2 LQKENI. CDR3 nucleotides: TGTGCCAGCTCACTACGGACTAGCGGGGGGCCTCCGGCCAATGAGCAGTTCTTC. Its protein product is CASSLRTSGGPPANEQFF.

This chain joins TRBV7-8 and TRBJ2-5; D call uncertain. With 5 bases removed from V and 4 bases from J, the gap between germline ends came to 11 bases. Germline V gene sequence: CDR1 SGHVS, CDR2 FQNEAQ. The CDR3 totals 13 residues. The DNA of the CDR3 is TGTGCCAGCAGCCTCCCGAACTCAGAGACCCAGTACTTC. Its protein is CASSLPNSETQYF.

The chain uses TRBV5-4 and TRBJ2-2, with 7 positions matching TRBD2. The CDR3 spans 16 residues. Germline assignment: CDR1 SGHNT and CDR2 YYREEE (reference sequence). The V and J ends lost 3 bases and 0 bases, in that order; junction bases with no gene match: 5. The CDR3 loop reads CASSSRLAANTGELFF. Written as DNA, the CDR3 is TGTGCCAGCAGCTCCAGACTAGCTGCGAACACCGGGGAGCTGTTTTTT.

The rearrangement joins TRBV14 to TRBJ1-3; D ambiguous. Germline assignment: CDR1 SGHDN and CDR2 FVKESK. The CDR3 runs to 17 residues. V was pared by 1 base and J by 0 bases, with 13 bases between. CDR3 sequence: CASSQVLPGSSGNTIYF. CDR3 nucleotides: TGTGCCAGCAGCCAAGTTTTACCGGGGAGCTCTGGAAACACCATATATTTT. The full variable domain, rest sourced from reference TRBV14 and TRBJ1-3, is EAGVTQFPSHSVIEKGQTVTLRCDPISGHDNLYWYRRVMGKEIKFLLHFVKESKQDESGMPNNRFLAERTGGTYSTLKVQPAELEDSGVYFCASSQVLPGSSGNTIYFGEGSWLTVV.

This clonotype turned up a few times. The chain uses TRBV6-2 or TRBV6-3 and TRBJ1-5; weak D call: TRBD1 (5 bases). The V and J ends lost 2 bases and 9 bases respectively, with 17 bases between them. This CDR3 is built from 15 residues. The germline CDR1 and CDR2 sequences are MNHEY and SVGEGT. The CDR3: CASSYVRSAGWPQHF. CDR3 in DNA: TGTGCCAGCAGTTACGTTAGGTCTGCAGGGTGGCCCCAGCATTTT.

The V gene is TRBV7-2, the J gene TRBJ2-1; no clear D. Germline CDR1 is SGHTA and CDR2 is FQGNSA. Trimming removed 5 bases from V and 4 bases from J, with 15 bases in between. This CDR3 spans 15 amino acids. The CDR3 DNA reads as TGTGCCAGCAGCCCGACGAGGTCGGGTTACAATGAGCAGTTCTTC. Protein: CASSPTRSGYNEQFF. Drawing the rest from reference TRBV7-2 and TRBJ2-1, the complete variable domain is GAGVSQSPSNKVTEKGKDVELRCDPISGHTALYWYRQSLGQGLEFLIYFQGNSAPDKSGLPSDRFSAERTGGSVSTLTIQRTQQEDSAVYLCASSPTRSGYNEQFFGPGTRLTVL.

In this sample, this clonotype turned up a few times. The chain recombines TRBV6-1 with TRBJ2-1, with a tentative D call TRBD2 (6 bases). The germline V and J ends were trimmed by 7 bases and 0 bases, with 16 bases remaining between them. This CDR3 has 16 residues. Looked up from germline, CDR1 is MNHNS and CDR2 is SASEGT. The CDR3 coding sequence is TGTGCCAGCACCATTTACCGGGGGAGCTCCTACAATGAGCAGTTCTTC. It codes for CASTIYRGSSYNEQFF.

This chain joins TRBV20-1 and TRBJ2-3, with D perhaps matching TRBD1 (6 bases). Germline-derived CDR1 and CDR2 are DFQATT and SNEGSKA (reference sequence). The CDR3 loop spans 14 amino acids. Trimming cost V 4 bases and J 0 bases, with 11 bases left between them. Written as DNA, the CDR3 is TGCAGTGCTACATGGGGGCTAAGCACAGATACGCAGTATTTT. The encoded protein is CSATWGLSTDTQYF.

This chain links TRBV19 with TRBJ2-7; D is perhaps TRBD1 (6 bases). Looked up from germline, CDR1 is LNHDA and CDR2 is SQIVND (reference sequence). V lost 1 base and J 2 bases, leaving 12 bases between the germline ends. The CDR3 spans 15 residues. CDR3 protein: CASSIAPQGTYEQYF. The CDR3 region has the DNA TGTGCCAGTAGTATAGCCCCACAGGGCACCTACGAGCAGTACTTC. Using reference TRBV19 and TRBJ2-7 for the parts outside the CDR3, the full variable domain is DGGITQSPKYLFRKEGQNVTLSCEQNLNHDAMYWYRQDPGQGLRLIYYSQIVNDFQKGDIAEGYSVSREKKESFPLTVTSAQKNPTAFYLCASSIAPQGTYEQYFGPGTRLTVT.

V usage is TRBV6-7 and J usage is TRBJ1-6; maybe TRBD1 (6 bases). TRBV6-7 is known as an ORF, though its function is uncertain. V shed 0 bases and J shed 6 bases, with 18 bases lying between them. The CDR3 runs to 18 residues. CDR3: CASSYSGGNQRRNSPLHF. In nucleotides, the CDR3 is TGTGCCAGCAGTTACTCGGGGGGCAATCAGCGGCGTAATTCACCCCTCCACTTT.

This clonotype was observed a handful of times. The V gene is TRBV7-8, the J gene TRBJ2-1; 15 positions match TRBD2. Trimming at V came to 7 bases and at J to 9 bases, leaving 19 bases not matched to a gene. There are 19 residues in the CDR3. Looked up from germline, CDR1 is SGHVS and CDR2 is FQNEAQ. The CDR3 nucleotides read TGTGCCAGCACCACGCAGGGACTAGCGGGAGGAGGGAATCGTGGTGAGCAGTTCTTC. Translating gives CASTTQGLAGGGNRGEQFF.

The gene calls are TRBV7-2 and TRBJ2-2; D remains unclear. Per the germline V gene, CDR1 is SGHTA and CDR2 is FQGNSA. Trimming stripped 3 bases from V and 6 bases from J, with 8 bases between. CDR3 size: 13 residues. CDR3 protein: CASSFERSGELFF. Written as DNA, the CDR3 is TGTGCCAGCAGCTTCGAACGGTCCGGGGAGCTGTTTTTT.

V is TRBV7-8 and J is TRBJ2-3; D is tentatively TRBD1 or TRBD2 (5 bases each). Germline V gene sequence: CDR1 SGHVS, CDR2 FQNEAQ. CDR3 size: 16 residues. V gave up 1 base and J gave up 3 bases, with 14 bases separating them. Written as DNA, the CDR3 is TGTGCCAGCAGCTTAGATTTGGGACCGAGGACAGATACGCAGTATTTT. It is translated as CASSLDLGPRTDTQYF.

V gene TRBV5-1 combines with J gene TRBJ2-7; 7 bases fit TRBD1. CDR1 and CDR2 (germline): SGHRS, YFSETQ. Trimming cost V 0 bases and J 5 bases; bases outside gene matches: 5. The CDR3 spans 14 residues. In nucleotides, the CDR3 is TGCGCCAGCAGCTTGGGTCAGGGGGTCCACGAGCAGTACTTC. Encoded protein: CASSLGQGVHEQYF.